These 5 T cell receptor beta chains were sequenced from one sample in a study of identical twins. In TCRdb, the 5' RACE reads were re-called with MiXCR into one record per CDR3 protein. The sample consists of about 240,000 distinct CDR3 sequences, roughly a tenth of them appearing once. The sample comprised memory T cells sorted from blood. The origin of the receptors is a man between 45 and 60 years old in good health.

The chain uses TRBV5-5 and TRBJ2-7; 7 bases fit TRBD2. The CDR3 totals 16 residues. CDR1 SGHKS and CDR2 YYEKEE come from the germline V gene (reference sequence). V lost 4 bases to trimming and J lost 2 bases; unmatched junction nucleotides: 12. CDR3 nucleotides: TGTGCCAGCAGCCGGTTCGGGGGGACTGCTGCCTACGAGCAGTACTTC. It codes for CASSRFGGTAAYEQYF.

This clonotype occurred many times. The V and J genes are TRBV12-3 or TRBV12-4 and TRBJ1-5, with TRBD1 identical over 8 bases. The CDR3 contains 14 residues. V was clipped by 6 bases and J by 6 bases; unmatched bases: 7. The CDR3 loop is CASRLQGGGQPQHF. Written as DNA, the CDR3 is TGTGCCAGCAGACTACAGGGGGGAGGTCAGCCCCAGCATTTT.

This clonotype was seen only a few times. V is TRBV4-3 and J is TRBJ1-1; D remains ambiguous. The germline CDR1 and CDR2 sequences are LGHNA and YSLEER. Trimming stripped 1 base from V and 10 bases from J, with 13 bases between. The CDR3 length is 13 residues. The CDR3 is CASSQVRELVAFF. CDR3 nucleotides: TGCGCCAGCAGCCAAGTTCGGGAGCTCGTAGCTTTCTTT.

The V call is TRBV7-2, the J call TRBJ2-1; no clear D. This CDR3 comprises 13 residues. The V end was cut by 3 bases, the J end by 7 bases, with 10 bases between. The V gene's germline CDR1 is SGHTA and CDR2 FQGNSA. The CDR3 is CASSLGLQNEQFF. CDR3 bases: TGTGCCAGCAGCTTGGGTCTACAGAATGAGCAGTTCTTC.

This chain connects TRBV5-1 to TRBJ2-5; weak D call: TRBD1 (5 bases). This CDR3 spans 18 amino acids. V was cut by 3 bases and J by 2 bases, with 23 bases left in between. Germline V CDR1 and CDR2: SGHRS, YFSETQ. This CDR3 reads CASSSPYRYLKEQETQYF. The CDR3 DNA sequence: TGCGCCAGCAGCTCACCCTACAGGTATTTGAAGGAACAAGAGACCCAGTACTTC.